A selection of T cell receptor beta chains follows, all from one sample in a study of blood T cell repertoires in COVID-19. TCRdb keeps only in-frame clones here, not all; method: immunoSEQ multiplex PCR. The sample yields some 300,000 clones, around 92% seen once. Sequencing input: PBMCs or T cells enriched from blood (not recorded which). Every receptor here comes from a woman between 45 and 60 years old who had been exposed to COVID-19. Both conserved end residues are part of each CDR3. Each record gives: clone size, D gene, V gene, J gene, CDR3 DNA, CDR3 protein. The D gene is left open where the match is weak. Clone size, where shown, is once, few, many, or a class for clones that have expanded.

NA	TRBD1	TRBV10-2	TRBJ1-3	TGCGCCAGCAGTGAGTCGATTTGGTACAGGGGTGAGGACACCATATATTTT	CASSESIWYRGEDTIYF
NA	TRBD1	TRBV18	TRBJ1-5	TGTGCCAGCTCACCAGGGACAGGGAAGGATCAGCCCCAGCATTTT	CASSPGTGKDQPQHF
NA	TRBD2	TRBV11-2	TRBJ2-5	TGTGCCAGCAGCCGCTTTTGGAGCGGGGGGGCTCGAGAGACCCAGTACTTC	CASSRFWSGGARETQYF
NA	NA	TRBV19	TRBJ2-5	TGTGCCAGTAGTACCCAAAACCAAGAGACCCAGTACTTC	CASSTQNQETQYF
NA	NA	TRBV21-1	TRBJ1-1	TGTGCCAGCAGCAAAGTTGGCAGGGGGCTAGCCACTGAAGCTTTCTTT	CASSKVGRGLATEAFF
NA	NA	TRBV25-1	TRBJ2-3	TGTGCCAGCAGCTATTTCGGCACAGATACGCAGTATTTT	CASSYFGTDTQYF
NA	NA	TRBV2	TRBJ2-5	TGTGCCAGCAGTCTACAAGAGACCCAGTACTTC	CASSLQETQYF
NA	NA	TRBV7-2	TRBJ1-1	TGTGCCAGCAGCTTCCTCCAGCCAGACAGGCGGGCTTTCTTT	CASSFLQPDRRAFF
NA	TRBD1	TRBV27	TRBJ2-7	TGTGCCAGCAGCCTTACCCCCTTACAGGGGAGCTCCTACGAGCAGTACTTC	CASSLTPLQGSSYEQYF
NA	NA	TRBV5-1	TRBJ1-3	TGCGCCAGCAGCCAGGACGGGGGAATCTCTGGAAACACCATATATTTT	CASSQDGGISGNTIYF
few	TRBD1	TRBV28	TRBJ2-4	TGTGCCAGCAGTTCAGGGACAGGGAGCCGTGAGGACATTCAGTACTTC	CASSSGTGSREDIQYF
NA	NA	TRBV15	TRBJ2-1	TGTGCCACCAGCACCCACTACAATGAGCAGTTCTTC	CATSTHYNEQFF
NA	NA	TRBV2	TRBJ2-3	TGTGCCAGTAGACTAGAGACAGATACGCAGTATTTT	CASRLETDTQYF
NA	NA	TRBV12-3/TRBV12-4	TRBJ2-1	TGTGCCAGCAGTTTAAGGGGGAATGAGCAGTTCTTC	CASSLRGNEQFF
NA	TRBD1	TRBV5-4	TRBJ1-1	TGTGCCAGCAGCTTTGACAGGGGAGGGGGCACTGAAGCTTTCTTT	CASSFDRGGGTEAFF
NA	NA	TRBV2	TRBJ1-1	TGTGCCAGCAGTGAAGAAACAGGGCAGGCCACTGAAGCTTTCTTT	CASSEETGQATEAFF
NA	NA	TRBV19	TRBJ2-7	TGTGCCACGGGAAGACAGGGAGGCTACGAGCAGTACTTC	CATGRQGGYEQYF
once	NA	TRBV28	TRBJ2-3	TGTGCCAGCAGTCTTAGCGTTTCGACCGATACGCAGTATTTT	CASSLSVSTDTQYF
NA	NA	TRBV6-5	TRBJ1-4	TGTGCCAGCAGTTACTCGGCCGGGAATGAAAAACTGTTTTTT	CASSYSAGNEKLFF
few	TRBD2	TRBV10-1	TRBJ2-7	TGCGCCAGTTTTACCCAGAGACTAGCGGGGGGCTACGAGCAGTACTTC	CASFTQRLAGGYEQYF
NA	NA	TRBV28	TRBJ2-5	TGTGCCAGCAGTCCCGGGTCCCTGAGAGAGACCCAGTACTTC	CASSPGSLRETQYF
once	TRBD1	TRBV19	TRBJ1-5	TGTGCCAGTAGAAATACAGGGGGGGCCAATCAGCCCCAGCATTTT	CASRNTGGANQPQHF
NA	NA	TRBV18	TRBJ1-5	TGTGCCAGCTTACCAGGCCTCAATCAGCCCCAGCATTTT	CASLPGLNQPQHF
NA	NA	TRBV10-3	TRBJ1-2	TGTGCCATCAGTGAGGCGGCGGGGACCAATAACTATGGCTACACCTTC	CAISEAAGTNNYGYTF
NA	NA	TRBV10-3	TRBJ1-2	TGTGCCATCAGTGAGTCCCGCCAGGGGAACTATGGCTACACCTTC	CAISESRQGNYGYTF
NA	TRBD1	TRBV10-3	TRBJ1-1	TGTGCCATCAGACCTTTGGACAGGGCCAACACTGAAGCTTTCTTT	CAIRPLDRANTEAFF
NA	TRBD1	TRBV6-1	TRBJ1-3	TGTGCCAGCAGTGCTGCGGGACAGGGAACCGGTGGGGCTAGAAACACCATATATTTT	CASSAAGQGTGGARNTIYF
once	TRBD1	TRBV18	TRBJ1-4	TGTGCCAGCTCACCACCGGGACAGTTAGAAAAACTGTTTTTT	CASSPPGQLEKLFF
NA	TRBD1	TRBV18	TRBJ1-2	TGTGCCAGCTCACCAACCGGGACAGGGGAAATCGGCTACACCTTC	CASSPTGTGEIGYTF
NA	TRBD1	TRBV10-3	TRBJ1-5	TGTGCCATCAGTGGTGGGGACAGCTATCAGCCCCAGCATTTT	CAISGGDSYQPQHF
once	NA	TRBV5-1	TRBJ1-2	TGCGCCAGCAGCTTGACGCCAGACTATGGCTACACCTTC	CASSLTPDYGYTF
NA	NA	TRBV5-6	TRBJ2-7	TGTGCCAGCAGCTTGCGGGGTTCCTACGAGCAGTACTTC	CASSLRGSYEQYF
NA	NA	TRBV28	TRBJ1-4	TGTGCCAGCAGTTTGGGGCAGTCTAATGAAAAACTGTTTTTT	CASSLGQSNEKLFF
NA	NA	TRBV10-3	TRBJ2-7	TGTGCCATCAGTGAGTCGATGGAGGGTTCGTACGAGCAGTACTTC	CAISESMEGSYEQYF
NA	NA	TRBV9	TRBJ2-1	TGTGCCAGCAGCCCAGGGGTCGGAAGCTCCTACAATGAGCAGTTCTTC	CASSPGVGSSYNEQFF
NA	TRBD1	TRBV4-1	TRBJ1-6	TGCGCCAGCAGCCAAGTTGTGGACAGGAGAATTTCACCCCTCCACTTT	CASSQVVDRRISPLHF
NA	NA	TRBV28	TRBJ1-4	TGTGCCAGCACCGTTCTGGGGGGAACTAATGAAAAACTGTTTTTT	CASTVLGGTNEKLFF
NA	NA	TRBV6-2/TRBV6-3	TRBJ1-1	TGTGCCAGCAGTTACGTGCTAACAGATTTGAACACTGAAGCTTTCTTT	CASSYVLTDLNTEAFF
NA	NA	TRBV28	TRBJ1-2	TGTGCCAGCAGTACGAGTACGGGGAACTATGGCTACACCTTC	CASSTSTGNYGYTF
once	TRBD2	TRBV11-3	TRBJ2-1	TGTGCCAGCAGCTTAGGGATAGCGGGGAGCTCCTACAATGAGCAGTTCTTC	CASSLGIAGSSYNEQFF
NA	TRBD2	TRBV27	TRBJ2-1	TGTGCCAGCAGTTACACTAGCGGGGGCCACTCCTACAATGAGCAGTTCTTC	CASSYTSGGHSYNEQFF
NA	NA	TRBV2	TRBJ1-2	TGTGCCAGTATCCGGAGGCGGGGTGACTATGGCTACACCTTC	CASIRRRGDYGYTF
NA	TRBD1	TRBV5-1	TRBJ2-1	TGCGCCAGCAACGCCCCCGTGACAGGGGGCTACAATGAGCAGTTCTTC	CASNAPVTGGYNEQFF